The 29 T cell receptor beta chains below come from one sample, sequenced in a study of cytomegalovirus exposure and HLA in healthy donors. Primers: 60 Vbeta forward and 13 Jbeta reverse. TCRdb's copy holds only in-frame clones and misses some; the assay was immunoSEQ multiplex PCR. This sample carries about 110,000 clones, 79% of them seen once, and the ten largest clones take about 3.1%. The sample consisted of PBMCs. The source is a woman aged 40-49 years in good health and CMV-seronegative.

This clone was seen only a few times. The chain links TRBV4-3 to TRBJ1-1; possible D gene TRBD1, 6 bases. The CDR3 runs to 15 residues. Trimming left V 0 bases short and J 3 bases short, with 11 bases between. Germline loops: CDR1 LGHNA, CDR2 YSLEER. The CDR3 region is CASSQDNAGDTEAFF. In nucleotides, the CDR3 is TGCGCCAGCAGCCAAGATAATGCAGGGGACACTGAAGCTTTCTTT.

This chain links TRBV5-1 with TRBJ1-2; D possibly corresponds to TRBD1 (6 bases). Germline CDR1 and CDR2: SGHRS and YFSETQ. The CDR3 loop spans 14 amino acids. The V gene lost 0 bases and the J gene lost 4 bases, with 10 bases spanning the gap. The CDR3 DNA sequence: TGCGCCAGCAGCTTGGGGGGGCTTGGCTATGGCTACACCTTC. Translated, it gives CASSLGGLGYGYTF.

For the CDR3, the DNA is TGTGCCAGCAGCTTATCTACAGGGGCGACAGATACGCAGTATTTT. Translating it yields CASSLSTGATDTQYF. The V call is TRBV7-9, the J call TRBJ2-3, with 7 bases matching TRBD1. The CDR3 runs to 15 residues. V lost 2 bases to trimming and J lost 3 bases; unmatched junction nucleotides: 5. Per the germline V gene, CDR1 is SEHNR and CDR2 is FQNEAQ (reference sequence).

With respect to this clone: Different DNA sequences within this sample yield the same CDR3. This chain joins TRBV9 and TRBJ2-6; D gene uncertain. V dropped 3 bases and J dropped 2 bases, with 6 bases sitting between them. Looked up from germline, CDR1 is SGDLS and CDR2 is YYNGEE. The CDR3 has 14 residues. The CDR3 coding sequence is TGTGCCAGCAGCGCTCCCGCTGGGGCCAACGTCCTGACTTTC. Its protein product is CASSAPAGANVLTF.

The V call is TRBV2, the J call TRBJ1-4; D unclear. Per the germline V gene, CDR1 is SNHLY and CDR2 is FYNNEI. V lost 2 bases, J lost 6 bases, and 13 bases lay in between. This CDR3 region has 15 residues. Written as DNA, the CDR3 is TGTGCCAGCAGTGAATTTTCACCCCTAGATGAAAAACTGTTTTTT. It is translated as CASSEFSPLDEKLFF.

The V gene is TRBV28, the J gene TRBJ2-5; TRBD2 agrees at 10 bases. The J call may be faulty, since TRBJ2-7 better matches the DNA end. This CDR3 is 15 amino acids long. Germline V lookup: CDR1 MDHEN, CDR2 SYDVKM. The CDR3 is CASSSSSGGSYEQYF. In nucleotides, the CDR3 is TGTGCCAGCAGTTCGTCTAGCGGGGGCTCCTACGAGCAGTACTTC.

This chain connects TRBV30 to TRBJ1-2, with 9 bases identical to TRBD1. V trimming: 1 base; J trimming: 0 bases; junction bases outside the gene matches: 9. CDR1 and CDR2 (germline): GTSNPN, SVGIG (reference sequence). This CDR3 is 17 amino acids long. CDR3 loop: CAWSDRHRGPTNYGYTF. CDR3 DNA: TGTGCCTGGAGTGACCGTCACAGGGGGCCCACTAACTATGGCTACACCTTC. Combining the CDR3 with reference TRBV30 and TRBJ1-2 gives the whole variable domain SQTIHQWPATLVQPVGSPLSLECTVEGTSNPNLYWYRQAAGRGLQLLFYSVGIGQISSEVPQNLSASRPQDRQFILSSKKLLLSDSGFYLCAWSDRHRGPTNYGYTFGSGTRLTVV.

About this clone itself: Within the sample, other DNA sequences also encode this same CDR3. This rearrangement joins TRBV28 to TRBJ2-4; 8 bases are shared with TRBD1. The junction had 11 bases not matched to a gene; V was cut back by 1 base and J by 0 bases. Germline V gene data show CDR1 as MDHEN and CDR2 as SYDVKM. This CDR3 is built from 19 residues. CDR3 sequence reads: CASSLSPGDRGLAKNIQYF. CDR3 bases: TGTGCCAGCAGTTTATCTCCGGGTGACAGGGGATTAGCCAAAAACATTCAGTACTTC.

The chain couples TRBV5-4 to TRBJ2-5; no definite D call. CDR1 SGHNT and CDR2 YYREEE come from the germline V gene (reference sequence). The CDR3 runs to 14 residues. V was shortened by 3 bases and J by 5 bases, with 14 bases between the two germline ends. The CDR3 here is CASSSDEANETQYF. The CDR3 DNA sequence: TGTGCCAGCAGCTCAGACGAGGCAAATGAGACCCAGTACTTC.

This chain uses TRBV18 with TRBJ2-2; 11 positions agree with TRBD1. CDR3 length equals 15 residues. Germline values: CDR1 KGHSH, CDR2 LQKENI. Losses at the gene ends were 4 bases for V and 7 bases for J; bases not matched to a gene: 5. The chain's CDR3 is CASSQGQGADGELFF. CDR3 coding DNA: TGTGCCAGCTCACAAGGACAGGGGGCTGACGGGGAGCTGTTTTTT.

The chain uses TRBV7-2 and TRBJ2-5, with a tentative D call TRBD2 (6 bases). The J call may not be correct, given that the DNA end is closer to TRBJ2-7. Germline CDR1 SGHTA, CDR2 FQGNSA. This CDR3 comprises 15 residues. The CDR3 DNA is TGTGCCAGCAGCTTGGGCGGGGCTCTCTCCTACGAGCAGTACTTC. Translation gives CASSLGGALSYEQYF.

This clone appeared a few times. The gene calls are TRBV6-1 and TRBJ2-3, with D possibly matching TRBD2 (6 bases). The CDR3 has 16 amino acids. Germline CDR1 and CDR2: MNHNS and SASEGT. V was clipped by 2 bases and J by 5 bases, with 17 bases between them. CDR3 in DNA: TGTGCCAGCAGTGAATTAGGCGGGACTCTCGTAGATACGCAGTATTTT. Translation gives CASSELGGTLVDTQYF.

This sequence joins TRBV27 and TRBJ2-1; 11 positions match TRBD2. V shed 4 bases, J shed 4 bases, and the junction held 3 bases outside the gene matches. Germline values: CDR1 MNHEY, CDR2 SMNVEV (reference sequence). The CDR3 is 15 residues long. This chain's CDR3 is CASSSGTSGYNEQFF. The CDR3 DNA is TGTGCCAGCAGTTCCGGGACTAGCGGATACAATGAGCAGTTCTTC.

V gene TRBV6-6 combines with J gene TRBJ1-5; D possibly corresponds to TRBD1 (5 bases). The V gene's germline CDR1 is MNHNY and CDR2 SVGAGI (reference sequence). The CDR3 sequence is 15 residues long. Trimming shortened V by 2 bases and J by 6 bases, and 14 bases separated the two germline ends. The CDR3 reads CASSYRGEESQPQHF. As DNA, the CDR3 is TGTGCCAGCAGTTACAGGGGTGAAGAGAGTCAGCCCCAGCATTTT.

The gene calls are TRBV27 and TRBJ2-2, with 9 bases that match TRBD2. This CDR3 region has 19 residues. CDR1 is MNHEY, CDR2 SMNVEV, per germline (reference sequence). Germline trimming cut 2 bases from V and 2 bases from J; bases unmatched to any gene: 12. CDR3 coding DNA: TGTGCCAGCAGTTTAATGGAGTATAGGCGGGGGGGAAACACCGGGGAGCTGTTTTTT. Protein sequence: CASSLMEYRRGGNTGELFF.

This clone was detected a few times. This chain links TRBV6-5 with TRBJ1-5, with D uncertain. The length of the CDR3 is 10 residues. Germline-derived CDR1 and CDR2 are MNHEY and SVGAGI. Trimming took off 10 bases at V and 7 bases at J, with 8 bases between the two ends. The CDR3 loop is CATQQQPQHF. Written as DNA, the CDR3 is TGTGCCACCCAACAACAGCCCCAGCATTTT.

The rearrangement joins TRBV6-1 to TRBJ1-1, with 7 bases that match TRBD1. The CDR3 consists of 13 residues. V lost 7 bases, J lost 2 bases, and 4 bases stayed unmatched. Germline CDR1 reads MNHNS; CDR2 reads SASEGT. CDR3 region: CASKTGINTEAFF. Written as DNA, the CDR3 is TGTGCCAGCAAGACAGGGATAAACACTGAAGCTTTCTTT.

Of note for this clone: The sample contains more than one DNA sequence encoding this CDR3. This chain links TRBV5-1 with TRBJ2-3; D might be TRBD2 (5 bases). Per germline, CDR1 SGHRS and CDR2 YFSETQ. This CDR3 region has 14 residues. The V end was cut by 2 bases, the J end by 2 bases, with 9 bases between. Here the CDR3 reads CASSFSGSTDTQYF. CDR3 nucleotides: TGCGCCAGCAGCTTCTCGGGATCCACAGATACGCAGTATTTT.

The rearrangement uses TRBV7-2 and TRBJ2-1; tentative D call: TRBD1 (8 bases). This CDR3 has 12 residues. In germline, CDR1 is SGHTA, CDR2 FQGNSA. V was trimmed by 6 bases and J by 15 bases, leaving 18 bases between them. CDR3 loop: CASSQGGDRLFF. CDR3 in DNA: TGTGCCAGCAGTCAAGGGGGGGACAGGCTGTTCTTC.

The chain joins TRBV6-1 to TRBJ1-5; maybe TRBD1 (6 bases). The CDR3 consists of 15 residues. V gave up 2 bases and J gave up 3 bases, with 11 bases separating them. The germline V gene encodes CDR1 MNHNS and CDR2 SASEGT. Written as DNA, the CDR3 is TGTGCCAGCAGTGAATTCAGGGGTGACAATCAGCCCCAGCATTTT. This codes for CASSEFRGDNQPQHF.

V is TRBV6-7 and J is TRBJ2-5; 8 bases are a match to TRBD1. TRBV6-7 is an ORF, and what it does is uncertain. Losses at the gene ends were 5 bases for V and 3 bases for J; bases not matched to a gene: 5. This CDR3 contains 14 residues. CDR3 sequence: CASSQLTGEETQYF. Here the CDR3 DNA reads TGTGCCAGCAGTCAACTGACAGGGGAAGAGACCCAGTACTTC.

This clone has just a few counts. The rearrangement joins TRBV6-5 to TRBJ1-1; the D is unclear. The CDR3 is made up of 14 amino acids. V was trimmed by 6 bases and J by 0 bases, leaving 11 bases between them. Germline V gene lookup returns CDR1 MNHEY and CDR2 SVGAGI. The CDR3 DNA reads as TGTGCCAGCAGGGTCGGTTCCATGAACACTGAAGCTTTCTTT. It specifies CASRVGSMNTEAFF.

This CDR3 is CASSQEGTGGSYEQYF. CDR3 DNA sequence: TGCGCCAGCAGCCAAGAGGGGACAGGTGGCTCCTACGAGCAGTACTTC. The chain uses TRBV4-3 and TRBJ2-7; 8 nucleotides match TRBD1. CDR1 is LGHNA, CDR2 YSLEER, per germline. Germline trimming cut 0 bases from V and 0 bases from J; bases unmatched to any gene: 4. This CDR3 spans 16 amino acids.

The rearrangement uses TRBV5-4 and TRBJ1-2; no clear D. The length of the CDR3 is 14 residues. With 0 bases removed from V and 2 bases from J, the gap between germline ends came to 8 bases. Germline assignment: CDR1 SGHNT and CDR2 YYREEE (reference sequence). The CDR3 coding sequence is TGTGCCAGCAGCTTGGTTGGGCAGAACTATGGCTACACCTTC. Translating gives CASSLVGQNYGYTF. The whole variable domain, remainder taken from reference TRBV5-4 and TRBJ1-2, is ETGVTQSPTHLIKTRGQQVTLRCSSQSGHNTVSWYQQALGQGPQFIFQYYREEENGRGNFPPRFSGLQFPNYSSELNVNALELDDSALYLCASSLVGQNYGYTFGSGTRLTVV.

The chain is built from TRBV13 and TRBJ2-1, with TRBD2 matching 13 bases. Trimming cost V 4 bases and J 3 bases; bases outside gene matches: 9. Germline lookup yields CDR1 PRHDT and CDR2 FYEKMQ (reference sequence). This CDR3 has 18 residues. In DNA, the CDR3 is TGTGCCAGCAGCTCCAACCGAGGACTAGCGGGAGTCTACAATGAGCAGTTCTTC. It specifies CASSSNRGLAGVYNEQFF. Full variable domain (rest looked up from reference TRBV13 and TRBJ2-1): AAGVIQSPRHLIKEKRETATLKCYPIPRHDTVYWYQQGPGQDPQFLISFYEKMQSDKGSIPDRFSAQQFSDYHSELNMSSLELGDSALYFCASSSNRGLAGVYNEQFFGPGTRLTVL.

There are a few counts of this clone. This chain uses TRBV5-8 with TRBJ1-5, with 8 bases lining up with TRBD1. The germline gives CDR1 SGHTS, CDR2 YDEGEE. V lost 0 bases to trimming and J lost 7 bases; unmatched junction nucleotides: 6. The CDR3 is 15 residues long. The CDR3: CASSLGTGRQQPQHF. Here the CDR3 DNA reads TGTGCCAGCAGCTTGGGGACAGGGAGGCAGCAGCCCCAGCATTTT.

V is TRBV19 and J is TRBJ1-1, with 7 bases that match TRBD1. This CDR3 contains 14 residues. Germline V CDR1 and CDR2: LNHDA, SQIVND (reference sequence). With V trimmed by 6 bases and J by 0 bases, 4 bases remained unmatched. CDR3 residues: CASRWTGLNTEAFF. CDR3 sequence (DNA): TGTGCCAGTAGGTGGACAGGCTTGAACACTGAAGCTTTCTTT.

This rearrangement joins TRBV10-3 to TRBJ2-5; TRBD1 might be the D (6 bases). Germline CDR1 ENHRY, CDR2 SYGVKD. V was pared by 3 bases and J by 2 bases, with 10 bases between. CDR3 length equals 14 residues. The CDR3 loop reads CAISEGTGQETQYF. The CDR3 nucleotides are TGTGCCATCAGTGAAGGAACAGGGCAAGAGACCCAGTACTTC.

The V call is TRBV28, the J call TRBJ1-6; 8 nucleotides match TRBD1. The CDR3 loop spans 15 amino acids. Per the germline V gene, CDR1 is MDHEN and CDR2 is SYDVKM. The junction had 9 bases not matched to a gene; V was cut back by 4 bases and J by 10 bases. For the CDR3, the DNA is TGTGCCAGCAGTTCCCCTGGACAGGGACCGTCACCCCTCCACTTT. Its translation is CASSSPGQGPSPLHF. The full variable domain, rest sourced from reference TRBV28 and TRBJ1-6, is DVKVTQSSRYLVKRTGEKVFLECVQDMDHENMFWYRQDPGLGLRLIYFSYDVKMKEKGDIPEGYSVSREKKERFSLILESASTNQTSMYLCASSSPGQGPSPLHFGNGTRLTVT.